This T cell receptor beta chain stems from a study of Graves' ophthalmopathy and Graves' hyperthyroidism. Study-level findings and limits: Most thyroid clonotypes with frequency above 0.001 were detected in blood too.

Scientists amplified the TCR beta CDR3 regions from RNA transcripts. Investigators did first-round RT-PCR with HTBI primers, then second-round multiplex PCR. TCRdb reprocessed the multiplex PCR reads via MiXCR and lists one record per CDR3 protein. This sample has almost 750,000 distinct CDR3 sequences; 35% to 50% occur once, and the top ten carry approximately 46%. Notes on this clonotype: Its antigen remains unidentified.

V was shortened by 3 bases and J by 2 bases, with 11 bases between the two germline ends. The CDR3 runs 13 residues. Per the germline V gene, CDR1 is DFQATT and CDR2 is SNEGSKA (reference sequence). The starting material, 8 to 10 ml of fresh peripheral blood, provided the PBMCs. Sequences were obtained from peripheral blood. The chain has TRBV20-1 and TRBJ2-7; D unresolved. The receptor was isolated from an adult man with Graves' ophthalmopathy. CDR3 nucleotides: TGCAGTGCTAGGGTTAGTCCCCCCTACGAGCAGTACTTC. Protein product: CSARVSPPYEQYF.